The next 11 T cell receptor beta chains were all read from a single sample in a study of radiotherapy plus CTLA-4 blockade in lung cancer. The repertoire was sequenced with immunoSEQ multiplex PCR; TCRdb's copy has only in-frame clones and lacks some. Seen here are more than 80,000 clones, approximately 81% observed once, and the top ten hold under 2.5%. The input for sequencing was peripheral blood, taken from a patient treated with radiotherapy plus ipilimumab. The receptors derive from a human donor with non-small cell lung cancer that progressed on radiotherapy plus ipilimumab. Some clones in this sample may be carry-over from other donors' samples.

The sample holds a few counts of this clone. CDR3: CASSQDWDNYNEQFF. For the CDR3, the DNA is TGCGCCAGCAGCCAAGATTGGGACAACTACAATGAGCAGTTCTTC. This sequence joins TRBV4-3 and TRBJ2-1; a possible D gene is TRBD1 (6 bases). The length of the CDR3 is 15 residues. V was pared by 0 bases and J by 3 bases, with 9 bases between. Germline CDR1 is LGHNA and CDR2 is YSLEER.

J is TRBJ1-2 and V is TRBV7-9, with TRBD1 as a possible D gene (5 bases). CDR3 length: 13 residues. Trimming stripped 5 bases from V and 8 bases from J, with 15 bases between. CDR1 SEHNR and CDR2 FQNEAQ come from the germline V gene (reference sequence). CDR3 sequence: CASSPRQTMGYTF. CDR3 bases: TGTGCCAGCAGCCCCCGACAGACTATGGGCTACACCTTC.

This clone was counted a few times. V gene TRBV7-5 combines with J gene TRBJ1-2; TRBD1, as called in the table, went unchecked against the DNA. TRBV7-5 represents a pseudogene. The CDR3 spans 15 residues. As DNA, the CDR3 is TGTGTCAGAAGCTTAGACAGGGGGATTGGCTATGGCTACACCTTC. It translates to CVRSLDRGIGYGYTF.

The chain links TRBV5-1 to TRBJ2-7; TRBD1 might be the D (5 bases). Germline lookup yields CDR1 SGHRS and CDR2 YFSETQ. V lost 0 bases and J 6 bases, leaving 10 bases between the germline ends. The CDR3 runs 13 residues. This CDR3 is CASSLDRFGEQYF. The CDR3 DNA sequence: TGCGCCAGCAGCTTGGACAGGTTCGGCGAGCAGTACTTC.

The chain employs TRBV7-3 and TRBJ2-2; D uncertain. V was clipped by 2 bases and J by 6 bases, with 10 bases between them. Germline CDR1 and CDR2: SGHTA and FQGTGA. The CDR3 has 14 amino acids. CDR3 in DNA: TGTGCCAGCAGCTTAGGTAGCAAGGCCGGGGAGCTGTTTTTT. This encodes CASSLGSKAGELFF.

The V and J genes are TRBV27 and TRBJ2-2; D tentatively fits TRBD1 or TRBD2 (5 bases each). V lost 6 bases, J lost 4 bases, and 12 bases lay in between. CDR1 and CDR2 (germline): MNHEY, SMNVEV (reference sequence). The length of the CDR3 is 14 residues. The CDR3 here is CASRWGPFTGELFF. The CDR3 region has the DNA TGTGCCAGCAGATGGGGACCATTCACCGGGGAGCTGTTTTTT.

The CDR3 sequence: CASSQGGGRNTEAFF. The CDR3 region has the DNA TGCGCCAGCAGCCAAGGCGGGGGGAGGAACACTGAAGCTTTCTTT. The chain combines TRBV4-1 with TRBJ1-1, with D perhaps matching TRBD1 (5 bases). Germline lookup yields CDR1 MGHRA and CDR2 YSYEKL. The V end lost 1 base, the J end lost 1 base, and 10 bases lay between the germline ends. This CDR3 has 15 residues.

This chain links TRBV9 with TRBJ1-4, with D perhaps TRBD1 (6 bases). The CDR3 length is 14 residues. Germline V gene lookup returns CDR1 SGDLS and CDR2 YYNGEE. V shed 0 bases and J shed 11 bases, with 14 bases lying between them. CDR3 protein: CASSVDRVPDKLFF. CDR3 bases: TGTGCCAGCAGCGTAGACAGGGTACCTGACAAACTGTTTTTT. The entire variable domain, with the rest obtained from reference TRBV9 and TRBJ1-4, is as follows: DSGVTQTPKHLITATGQRVTLRCSPRSGDLSVYWYQQSLDQGLQFLIQYYNGEERAKGNILERFSAQQFPDLHSELNLSSLELGDSALYFCASSVDRVPDKLFFGSGTQLSVL.

CDR3 region: CASSLGSGLSETQYF. CDR3 DNA sequence: TGCGCCAGCAGCTTGGGCTCAGGGTTATCGGAGACCCAGTACTTC. This chain joins TRBV5-1 and TRBJ2-5; D may be TRBD1 (5 bases). The CDR3 contains 15 residues. Germline CDR1 and CDR2: SGHRS and YFSETQ. Trimming left V 0 bases short and J 5 bases short, with 14 bases between. The full variable domain, rest sourced from reference TRBV5-1 and TRBJ2-5, is KAGVTQTPRYLIKTRGQQVTLSCSPISGHRSVSWYQQTPGQGLQFLFEYFSETQRNKGNFPGRFSGRQFSNSRSEMNVSTLELGDSALYLCASSLGSGLSETQYFGPGTRLLVL.

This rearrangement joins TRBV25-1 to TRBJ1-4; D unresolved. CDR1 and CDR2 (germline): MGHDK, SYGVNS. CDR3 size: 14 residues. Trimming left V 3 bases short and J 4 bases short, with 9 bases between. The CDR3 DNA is TGTGCCAGCAGTGATTATCAGCATAATGAAAAACTGTTTTTT. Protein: CASSDYQHNEKLFF.

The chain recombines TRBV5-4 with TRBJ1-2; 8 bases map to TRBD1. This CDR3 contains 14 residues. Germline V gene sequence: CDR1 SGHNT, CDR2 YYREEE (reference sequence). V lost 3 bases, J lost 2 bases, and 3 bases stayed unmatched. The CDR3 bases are TGTGCCAGCAGCTACCGGGACAGGAACTATGGCTACACCTTC. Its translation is CASSYRDRNYGYTF.